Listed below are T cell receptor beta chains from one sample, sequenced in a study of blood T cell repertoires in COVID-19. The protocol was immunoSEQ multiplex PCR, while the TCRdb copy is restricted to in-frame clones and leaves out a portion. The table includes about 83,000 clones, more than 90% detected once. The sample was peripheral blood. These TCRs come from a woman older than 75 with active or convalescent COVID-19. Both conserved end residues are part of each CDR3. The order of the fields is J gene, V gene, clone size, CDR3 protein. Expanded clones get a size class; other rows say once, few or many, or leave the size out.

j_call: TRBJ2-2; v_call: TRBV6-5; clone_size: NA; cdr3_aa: CASSPRNDPGELFF
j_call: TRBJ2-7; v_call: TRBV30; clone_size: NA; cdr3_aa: CAWSSRPPYEQYF
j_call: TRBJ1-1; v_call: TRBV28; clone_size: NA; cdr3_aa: CASSLAGEVGTEAFF
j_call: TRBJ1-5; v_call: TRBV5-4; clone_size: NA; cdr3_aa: CASSFAGINQPQHF
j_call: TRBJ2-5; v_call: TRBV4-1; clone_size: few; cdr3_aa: CASSRYLAGEPDSQYF
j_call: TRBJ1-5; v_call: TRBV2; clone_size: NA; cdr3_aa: CASSGQGGDYQPQHF
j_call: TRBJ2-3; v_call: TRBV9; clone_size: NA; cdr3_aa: CASSVGGREVDTQYF
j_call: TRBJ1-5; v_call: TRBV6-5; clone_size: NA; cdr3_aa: CASSYARFGNQPQHF
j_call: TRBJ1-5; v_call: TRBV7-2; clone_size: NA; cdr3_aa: CASSPDGGGQPQHF
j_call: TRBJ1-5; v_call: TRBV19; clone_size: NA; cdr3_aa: CASSIRDRVTYSNQPQHF
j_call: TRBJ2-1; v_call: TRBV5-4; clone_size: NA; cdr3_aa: CASSPRGSSYNEQFF
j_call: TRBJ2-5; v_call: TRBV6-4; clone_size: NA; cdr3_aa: CASSDWSGGAETQYF
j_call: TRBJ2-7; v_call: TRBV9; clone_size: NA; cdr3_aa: CASSVGWGTYEQYF
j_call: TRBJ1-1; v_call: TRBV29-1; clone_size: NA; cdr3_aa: CSVERIQGNTEAFF
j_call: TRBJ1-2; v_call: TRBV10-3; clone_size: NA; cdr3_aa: CAISPPGQGMDYGYTF
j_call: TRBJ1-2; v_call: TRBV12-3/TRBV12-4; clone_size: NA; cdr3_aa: CASRVGQGFGYTF
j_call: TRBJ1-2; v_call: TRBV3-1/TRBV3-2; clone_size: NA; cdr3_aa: CASSQGRTVEGYTF
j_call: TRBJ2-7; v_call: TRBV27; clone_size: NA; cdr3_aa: CASSPSGAGVNSYEQYF
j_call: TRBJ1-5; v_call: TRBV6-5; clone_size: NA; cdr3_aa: CASSPTVQSEPQHF
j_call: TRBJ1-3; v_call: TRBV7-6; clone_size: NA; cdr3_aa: CASSPQDRLFGNTIYF
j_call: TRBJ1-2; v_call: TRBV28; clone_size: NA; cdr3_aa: CASRSAGGARNYGYTF
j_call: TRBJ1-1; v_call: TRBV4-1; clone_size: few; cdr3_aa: CASSPFTLSPQAFF
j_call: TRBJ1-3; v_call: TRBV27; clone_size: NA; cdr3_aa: CASSPRQGAGSGNTIYF
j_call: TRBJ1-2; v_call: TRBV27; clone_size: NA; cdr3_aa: CASSSRTGEGGYTF
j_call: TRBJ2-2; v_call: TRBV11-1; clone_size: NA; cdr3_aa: CASSPGQGGELFF
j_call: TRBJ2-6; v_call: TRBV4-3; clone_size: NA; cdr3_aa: CASSQDPGAGANVLTF
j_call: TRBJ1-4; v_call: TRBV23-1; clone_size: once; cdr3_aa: CASSVATNEKLFF
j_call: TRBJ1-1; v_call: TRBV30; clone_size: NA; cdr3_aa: CAWASDRDWAEAFF
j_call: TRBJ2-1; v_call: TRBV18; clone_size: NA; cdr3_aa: CASSPVLALSSYNEQFF
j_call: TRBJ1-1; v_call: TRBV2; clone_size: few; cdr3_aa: CASTTDSYTEAFF
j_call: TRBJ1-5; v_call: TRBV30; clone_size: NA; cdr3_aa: CAWSGGQGDNQPQHF
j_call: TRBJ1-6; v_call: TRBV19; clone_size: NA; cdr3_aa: CASSAPGQNNSPLHF
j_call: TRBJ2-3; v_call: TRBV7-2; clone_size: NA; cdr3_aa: CASSQSSVPTDTQYF
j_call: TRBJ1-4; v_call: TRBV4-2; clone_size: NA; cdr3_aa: CASSPSQGEKNEKLFF
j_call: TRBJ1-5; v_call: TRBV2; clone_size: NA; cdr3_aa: CASSTNLGQPQHF
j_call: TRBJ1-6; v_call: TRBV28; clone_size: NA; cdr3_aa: CASSSGTEFSPLHF
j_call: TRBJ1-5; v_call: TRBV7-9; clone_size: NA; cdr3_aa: CASSPGQGKGNQPQHF
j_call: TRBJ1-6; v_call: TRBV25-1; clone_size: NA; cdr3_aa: CASSTGGLHSPLHF
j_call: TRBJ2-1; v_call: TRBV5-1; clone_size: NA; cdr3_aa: CASSPSGGGYNEQFF
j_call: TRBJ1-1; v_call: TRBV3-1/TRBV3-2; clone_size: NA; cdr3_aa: CASSEDTEAFF
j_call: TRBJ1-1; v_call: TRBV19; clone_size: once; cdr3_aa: CASSIRQGLRNTEAFF
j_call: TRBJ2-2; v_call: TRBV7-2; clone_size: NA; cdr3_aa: CASSLTSGAYTGELFF